These 18 T cell receptor beta chains were sequenced from one sample in a study of T cells expressing NK-cell markers. Reprocessing the 5' RACE reads, TCRdb reports a single entry for every CDR3 protein and omits DNA. The specimen's table records a few hundred thousand distinct CDR3 sequences. Sequencing was carried out using blood T cells: a sorted CD56 or NKG2C T cell subset, CD4+ or CD8+ T cells, or bulk PBMC T cells (not recorded which). The source is a man in his late teens or twenties in good health.

The chain uses TRBV20-1 and TRBJ2-7; TCRdb indicates TRBD2, and absent DNA this call remains unverified. This CDR3 has 16 amino acids. In germline, CDR1 is DFQATT, CDR2 SNEGSKA (reference sequence). CDR3 amino acids: CSARGLSGSPYYEQYF.

The CDR3 loop reads CASSLAGLYEQYF. The chain joins TRBV3-1 to TRBJ2-7. This CDR3 comprises 13 residues. The germline V gene has CDR1 LGHDT and CDR2 YNNKEL (reference sequence).

V is TRBV20-1 and J is TRBJ2-1. Germline CDR1 and CDR2: DFQATT and SNEGSKA (reference sequence). The CDR3 spans 14 residues. This CDR3 reads CSARRTYRLNEQFF.

The chain uses TRBV5-4 and TRBJ2-1. CDR1 and CDR2 (germline): SGHNT, YYREEE (reference sequence). This CDR3 has 13 amino acids. The CDR3 spells CASSLSTDNEQFF.

The V call is TRBV10-2, the J call TRBJ1-1; TCRdb picks TRBD1, but there is no DNA to check that call. Germline loops: CDR1 WSHSY, CDR2 SAAADI. CDR3 size: 12 residues. The CDR3 is CASKQGSTEAFF.

The rearrangement joins TRBV7-2 to TRBJ2-7; TCRdb's D call of TRBD2 is untestable without DNA. Germline lookup yields CDR1 SGHTA and CDR2 FQGNSA. The CDR3 covers 15 residues. Here the CDR3 reads CASSLLALAAYEQYF.

The J gene is TRBJ2-3, the V gene TRBV29-1; lacking DNA, the TRBD2 call made by TCRdb goes unchecked. Germline lookup yields CDR1 SQVTM and CDR2 ANQGSEA. This CDR3 region has 13 residues. The CDR3 is CSATTLYTDTQYF.

CDR3 sequence: CSSSGTLTWETQYF. The rearrangement links TRBV29-1 to TRBJ2-5; TCRdb selects TRBD1, and the lack of DNA leaves this call unchecked. From germline, CDR1 is SQVTM and CDR2 ANQGSEA. The CDR3 consists of 14 residues.

The rearrangement links TRBV13 to TRBJ2-4; with no DNA, the TCRdb D assignment of TRBD2 cannot be verified. The CDR3 runs to 15 residues. From germline, CDR1 is PRHDT and CDR2 FYEKMQ (reference sequence). The CDR3 reads CASSLMLAGANIQYF.

This chain uses TRBV10-1 with TRBJ1-5; TCRdb's D gene call, TRBD1, goes unchecked for lack of DNA. This CDR3 has 13 amino acids. The V gene's germline CDR1 is WNHNN and CDR2 SYGVQD (reference sequence). This CDR3 reads CASSADRAQPQHF.

The V and J genes are TRBV20-1 and TRBJ2-3; TCRdb designates TRBD2, a call that cannot be tested without DNA. This CDR3 comprises 17 residues. Germline V gene sequence: CDR1 DFQATT, CDR2 SNEGSKA (reference sequence). The CDR3 spells CSAREWGTSGRTDTQYF.

The V and J genes are TRBV7-2 and TRBJ2-5; the TCRdb call, TRBD2, lacks DNA for checking. Germline V CDR1 and CDR2: SGHTA, FQGNSA. The CDR3 is 14 residues long. CDR3 protein: CASSFTGVWETQYF.

V usage is TRBV5-1 and J usage is TRBJ2-1; lacking DNA, the TRBD1 call made by TCRdb goes unchecked. This CDR3 region has 15 residues. CDR1 is SGHRS, CDR2 YFSETQ, per germline. The CDR3 sequence is CASSPGQPLWVEQFF.

J is TRBJ2-7 and V is TRBV6-1. Germline V gene lookup returns CDR1 MNHNS and CDR2 SASEGT. This CDR3 is built from 13 residues. CDR3 protein: CASTNPSTYEQYF.

The chain's CDR3 is CAISEIAVSTDTQYF. The rearrangement links TRBV10-3 to TRBJ2-3; TCRdb reports TRBD2, a call that lacks DNA to check it against. Germline CDR1 is ENHRY and CDR2 is SYGVKD. This CDR3 is 15 amino acids long.

The chain is built from TRBV5-5 and TRBJ2-2. Germline V gives CDR1 SGHKS, CDR2 YYEKEE (reference sequence). The CDR3 loop spans 12 amino acids. CDR3: CASSLDLGELFF.

CDR3 in amino acids: CASREAVKNIQYF. The chain couples TRBV12-3 or TRBV12-4 to TRBJ2-4; TCRdb names TRBD2, which stays unverified in the absence of DNA. The CDR3 is 13 residues long.

The CDR3: CASSLTPDPNTEAFF. The chain is built from TRBV7-3 and TRBJ1-1. Germline V gene data show CDR1 as SGHTA and CDR2 as FQGTGA. The CDR3 spans 15 residues.